This T cell receptor beta chain is drawn from a study of CD8+CD57+ T cells in acquired aplastic anemia. According to the study, genomic DNA was the template for TCR beta VDJ and CDR3 profiling. TCRdb recomputed calls from the reads with MiXCR, one row per CDR3 protein. The profile shows over 150,000 distinct CDR3 sequences, 71% of them singletons. The junction had 4 bases not matched to a gene; V was cut back by 0 bases and J by 6 bases. CDR1 LNHNV and CDR2 YYDKDF come from the germline V gene (reference sequence). The length of the CDR3 is 14 residues. Patients included in sequencing had previously demonstrated CD8+CD57+ cell expansion by flow cytometry. As a group, the patients uniformly had severe acquired aplastic anemia. Relative to its sample, this clonotype is medium-sized (0.01 to 0.1%).

The sample comprised sorted CD4+, CD8+, or CD8+CD57+ T cells (not recorded which) from PBMCs. The rearrangement joins TRBV15 to TRBJ2-7, with TRBD1 matching over 8 bases. The TCR originated in a human donor with aplastic anemia. The CDR3 loop reads CATSRETGAAEQYF. For the CDR3, the DNA is TGTGCCACCAGCAGAGAGACAGGGGCAGCCGAGCAGTACTTC.